The present entry profiles one T cell receptor beta chain with its context. The V gene's germline CDR1 is SGHKS and CDR2 YYEKEE (reference sequence). This CDR3 is built from 18 residues. The V segment lost 4 bases and the J segment 2 bases; nucleotides outside the gene matches: 12. This sample was taken from a study of cytomegalovirus exposure and HLA in healthy donors. Likely unrecorded immune exposures existed in these nominally healthy donors. 60 Vbeta and 13 Jbeta primers were used in PCR. TCRdb keeps only in-frame clones here, not all; method: immunoSEQ multiplex PCR. The data show 200,000 to 250,000 clones, with over 70% seen just once and roughly 0.7% held by the top ten.

Sequencing was performed on PBMCs. The V call is TRBV5-5, the J call TRBJ2-1; TRBD2 aligns across 10 bases. This TCR was recovered from a boy aged 2 to 10 in good health and CMV-seronegative. The CDR3 protein is CASSPTPISGRPYNEQFF. For the CDR3, the DNA is TGTGCCAGCAGCCCTACCCCGATTAGCGGGAGGCCCTACAATGAGCAGTTCTTC. The whole variable domain, remainder taken from reference TRBV5-5 and TRBJ2-1, is DAGVTQSPTHLIKTRGQQVTLRCSPISGHKSVSWYQQVLGQGPQFIFQYYEKEERGRGNFPDRFSARQFPNYSSELNVNALLLGDSALYLCASSPTPISGRPYNEQFFGPGTRLTVL.